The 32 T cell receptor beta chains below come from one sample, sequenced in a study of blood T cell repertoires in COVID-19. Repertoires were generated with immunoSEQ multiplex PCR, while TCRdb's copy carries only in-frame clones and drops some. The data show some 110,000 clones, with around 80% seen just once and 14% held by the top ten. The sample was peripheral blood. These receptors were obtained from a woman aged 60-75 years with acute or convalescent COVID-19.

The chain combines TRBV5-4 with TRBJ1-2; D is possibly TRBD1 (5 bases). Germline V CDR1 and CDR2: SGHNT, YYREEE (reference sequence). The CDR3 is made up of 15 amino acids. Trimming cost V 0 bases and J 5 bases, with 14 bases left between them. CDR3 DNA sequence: TGTGCCAGCAGCTTGGAGATTCAGGGAGGGTATGGCTACACCTTC. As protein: CASSLEIQGGYGYTF.

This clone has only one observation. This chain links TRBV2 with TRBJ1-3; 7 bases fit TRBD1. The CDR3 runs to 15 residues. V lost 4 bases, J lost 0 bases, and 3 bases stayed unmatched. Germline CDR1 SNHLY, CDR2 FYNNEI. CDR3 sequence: CASSVGQLSGNTIYF. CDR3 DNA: TGTGCCAGCAGTGTGGGACAGCTCTCTGGAAACACCATATATTTT. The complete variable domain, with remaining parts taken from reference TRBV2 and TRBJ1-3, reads EPEVTQTPSHQVTQMGQEVILRCVPISNHLYFYWYRQILGQKVEFLVSFYNNEISEKSEIFDDQFSVERPDGSNFTLKIRSTKLEDSAMYFCASSVGQLSGNTIYFGEGSWLTVV.

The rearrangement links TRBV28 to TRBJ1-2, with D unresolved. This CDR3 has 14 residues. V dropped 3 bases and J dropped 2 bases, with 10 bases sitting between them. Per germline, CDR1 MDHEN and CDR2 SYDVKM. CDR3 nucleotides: TGTGCCAGCAGTTTTTCCGGCGGAAACTATGGCTACACCTTC. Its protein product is CASSFSGGNYGYTF.

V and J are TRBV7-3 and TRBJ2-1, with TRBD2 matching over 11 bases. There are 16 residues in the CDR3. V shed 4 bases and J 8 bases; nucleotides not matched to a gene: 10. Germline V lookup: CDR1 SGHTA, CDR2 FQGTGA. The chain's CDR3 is CASSSTSGISTDEQFF. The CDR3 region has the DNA TGTGCCAGCAGCTCGACTAGCGGGATCTCTACGGATGAGCAGTTCTTC. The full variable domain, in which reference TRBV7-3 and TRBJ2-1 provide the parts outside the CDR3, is GAGVSQTPSNKVTEKGKYVELRCDPISGHTALYWYRQSLGQGPEFLIYFQGTGAADDSGLPNDRFFAVRPEGSVSTLKIQRTERGDSAVYLCASSSTSGISTDEQFFGPGTRLTVL.

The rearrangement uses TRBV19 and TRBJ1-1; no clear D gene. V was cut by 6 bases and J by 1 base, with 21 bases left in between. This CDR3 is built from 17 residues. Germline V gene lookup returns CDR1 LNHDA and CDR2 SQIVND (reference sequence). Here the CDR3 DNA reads TGTGCCAGTAGATTTCTCTCGGGCGCGGGCGGGAACACTGAAGCTTTCTTT. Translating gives CASRFLSGAGGNTEAFF.

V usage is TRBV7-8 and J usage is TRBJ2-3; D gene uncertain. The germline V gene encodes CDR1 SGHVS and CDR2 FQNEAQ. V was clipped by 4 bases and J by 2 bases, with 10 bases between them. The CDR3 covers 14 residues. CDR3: CASSSDWSTDTQYF. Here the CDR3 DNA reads TGTGCCAGCAGCTCTGACTGGTCCACAGATACGCAGTATTTT.

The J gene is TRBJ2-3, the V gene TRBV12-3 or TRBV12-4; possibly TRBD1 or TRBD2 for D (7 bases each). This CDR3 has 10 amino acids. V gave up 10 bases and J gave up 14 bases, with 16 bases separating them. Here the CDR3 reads CATRGGTMYF. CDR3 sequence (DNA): TGTGCCACCAGGGGGGGTACAATGTATTTT.

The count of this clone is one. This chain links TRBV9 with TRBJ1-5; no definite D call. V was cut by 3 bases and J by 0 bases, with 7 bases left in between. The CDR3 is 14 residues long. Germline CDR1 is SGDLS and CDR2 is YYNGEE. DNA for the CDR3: TGTGCCAGCAGCGGTGCCTATAGCAATCAGCCCCAGCATTTT. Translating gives CASSGAYSNQPQHF. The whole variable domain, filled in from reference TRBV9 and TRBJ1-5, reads DSGVTQTPKHLITATGQRVTLRCSPRSGDLSVYWYQQSLDQGLQFLIQYYNGEERAKGNILERFSAQQFPDLHSELNLSSLELGDSALYFCASSGAYSNQPQHFGDGTRLSIL.

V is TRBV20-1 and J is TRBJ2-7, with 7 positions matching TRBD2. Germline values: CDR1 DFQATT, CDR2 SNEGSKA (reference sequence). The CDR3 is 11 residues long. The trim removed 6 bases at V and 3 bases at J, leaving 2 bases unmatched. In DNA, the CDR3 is TGCAGTGCCGGGACTAACTACGAGCAGTACTTC. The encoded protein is CSAGTNYEQYF.

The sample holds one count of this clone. CDR3 sequence (DNA): TGCGCCAGCAGCTTGGGTCAAACGGACAATGAGCAGTTCTTC. It specifies CASSLGQTDNEQFF. V gene TRBV5-1 combines with J gene TRBJ2-1, with unresolved D. The V end lost 0 bases, the J end lost 5 bases, and 9 bases lay between the germline ends. This CDR3 contains 14 residues. CDR1 and CDR2 (germline): SGHRS, YFSETQ.

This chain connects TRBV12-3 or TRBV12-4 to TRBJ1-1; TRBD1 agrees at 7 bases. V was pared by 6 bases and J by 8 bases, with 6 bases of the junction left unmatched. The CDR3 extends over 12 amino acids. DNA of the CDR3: TGTGCCAGCAGCCCCGGGGACAGAGAAGCTTTCTTT. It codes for CASSPGDREAFF.

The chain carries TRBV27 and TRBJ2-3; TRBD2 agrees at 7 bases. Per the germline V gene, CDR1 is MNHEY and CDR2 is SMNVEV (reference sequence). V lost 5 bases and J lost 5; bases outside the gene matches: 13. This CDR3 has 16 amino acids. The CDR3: CASSLLAAGAKDTQYF. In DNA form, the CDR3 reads TGTGCCAGCAGTCTCCTCGCCGCGGGAGCTAAAGATACGCAGTATTTT.

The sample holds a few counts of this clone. The CDR3: CASSNRQGLNEKLFF. As DNA, the CDR3 is TGTGCCAGCAGCAATAGACAGGGGCTTAATGAAAAACTGTTTTTT. The gene calls are TRBV21-1 and TRBJ1-4; whether TRBD1, the table's D call, matches the DNA was not checked. TRBV21-1 represents a pseudogene. The CDR3 is 15 amino acids.

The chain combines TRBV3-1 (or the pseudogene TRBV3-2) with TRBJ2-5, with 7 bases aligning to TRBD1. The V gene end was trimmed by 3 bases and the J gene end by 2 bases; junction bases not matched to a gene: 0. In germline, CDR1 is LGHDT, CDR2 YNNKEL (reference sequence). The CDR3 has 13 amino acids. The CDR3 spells CASSQGQQETQYF. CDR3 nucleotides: TGTGCCAGCAGCCAGGGACAGCAAGAGACCCAGTACTTC.

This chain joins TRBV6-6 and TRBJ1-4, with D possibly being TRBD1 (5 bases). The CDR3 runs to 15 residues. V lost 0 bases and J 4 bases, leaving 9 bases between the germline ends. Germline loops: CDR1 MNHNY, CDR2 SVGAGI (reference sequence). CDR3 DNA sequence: TGTGCCAGCAGTTACTCGGGGGGGGATAATGAAAAACTGTTTTTT. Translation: CASSYSGGDNEKLFF.

The CDR3 here is CASRAVGKEGYTF. CDR3 bases: TGTGCCAGCAGGGCGGTTGGAAAGGAGGGCTACACCTTC. V gene TRBV6-5 combines with J gene TRBJ1-2; D remains unclear. Trimming shortened V by 6 bases and J by 8 bases, and 16 bases separated the two germline ends. The CDR3 is made up of 13 amino acids. CDR1 is MNHEY and CDR2 is SVGAGI in the germline V gene.

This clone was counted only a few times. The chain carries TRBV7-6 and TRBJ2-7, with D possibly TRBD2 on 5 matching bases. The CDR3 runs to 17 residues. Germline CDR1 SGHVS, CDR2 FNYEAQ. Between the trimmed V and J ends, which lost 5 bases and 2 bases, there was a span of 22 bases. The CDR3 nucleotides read TGTGCCAGCAGCCCGAGGCGGGTTAAGCGGCCACCCTACGAGCAGTACTTC. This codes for CASSPRRVKRPPYEQYF.

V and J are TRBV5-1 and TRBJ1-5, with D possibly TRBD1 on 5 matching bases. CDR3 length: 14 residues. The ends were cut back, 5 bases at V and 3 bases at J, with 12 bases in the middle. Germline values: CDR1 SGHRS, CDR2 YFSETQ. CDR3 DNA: TGCGCCAGCAGTTACGACAGCAACAATCAGCCCCAGCATTTT. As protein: CASSYDSNNQPQHF.

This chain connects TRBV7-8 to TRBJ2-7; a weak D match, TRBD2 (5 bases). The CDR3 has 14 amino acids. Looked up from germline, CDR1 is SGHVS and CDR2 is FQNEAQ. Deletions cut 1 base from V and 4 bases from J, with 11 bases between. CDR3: CASSLDGVGYEQYF. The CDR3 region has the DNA TGTGCCAGCAGCTTAGACGGGGTCGGGTACGAGCAGTACTTC.

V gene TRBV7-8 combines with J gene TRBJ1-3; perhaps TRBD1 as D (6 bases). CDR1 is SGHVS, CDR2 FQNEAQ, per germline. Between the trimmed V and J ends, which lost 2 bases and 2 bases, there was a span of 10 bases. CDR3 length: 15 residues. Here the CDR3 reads CASSLHRDAGNTIYF. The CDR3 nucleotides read TGTGCCAGCAGCTTACACAGGGATGCTGGAAACACCATATATTTT.

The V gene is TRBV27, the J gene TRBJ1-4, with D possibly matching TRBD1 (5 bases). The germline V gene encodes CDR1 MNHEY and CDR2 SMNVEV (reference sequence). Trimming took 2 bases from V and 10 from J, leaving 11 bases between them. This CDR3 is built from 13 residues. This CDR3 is CASSLPGEGKLFF. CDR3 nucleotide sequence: TGTGCCAGCAGTTTACCGGGGGAGGGAAAACTGTTTTTT.

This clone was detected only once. The CDR3 here is CASTGPGLAGTSYEQYF. The CDR3 bases are TGTGCCAGCACGGGACCGGGGCTAGCGGGTACCTCCTACGAGCAGTACTTC. The chain links TRBV28 to TRBJ2-7, with 8 positions matching TRBD2. The CDR3 sequence is 17 residues long. CDR1 and CDR2 (germline): MDHEN, SYDVKM. V lost 7 bases to trimming and J lost 0 bases; unmatched junction nucleotides: 14.

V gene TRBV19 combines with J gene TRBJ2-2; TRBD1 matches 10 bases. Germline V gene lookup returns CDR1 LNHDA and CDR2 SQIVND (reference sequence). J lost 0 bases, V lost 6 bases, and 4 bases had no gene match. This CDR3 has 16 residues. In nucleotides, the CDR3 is TGTGCCAGTAGGAGGGGGACAGGGGCGAACACCGGGGAGCTGTTTTTT. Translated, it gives CASRRGTGANTGELFF.

This chain's CDR3 is CASSETSWNEQFF. In nucleotides, the CDR3 is TGTGCCAGCAGCGAGACTAGCTGGAATGAGCAGTTCTTC. The gene calls are TRBV12-3 or TRBV12-4 and TRBJ2-1; 7 nucleotides line up with TRBD2. The CDR3 contains 13 residues. V was clipped by 6 bases and J by 7 bases; unmatched bases: 6.

The CDR3 is CASSPAGRGQTEAFF. The CDR3 coding sequence is TGTGCCAGCAGCCCCGCGGGCAGGGGGCAAACTGAAGCTTTCTTT. This chain connects TRBV3-1 (or the pseudogene TRBV3-2) to TRBJ1-1; 8 bases match TRBD1. Per the germline V gene, CDR1 is LGHDT and CDR2 is YNNKEL (reference sequence). J lost 5 bases, V lost 4 bases, and 9 bases had no gene match. The CDR3 is 15 amino acids.

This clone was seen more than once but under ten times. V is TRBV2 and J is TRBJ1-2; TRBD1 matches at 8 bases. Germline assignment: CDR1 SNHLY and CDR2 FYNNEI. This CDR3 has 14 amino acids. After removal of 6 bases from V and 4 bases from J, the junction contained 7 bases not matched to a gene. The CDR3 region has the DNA TGTGCCAGCAGAGCGGACAGGGCAGGCTATGGCTACACCTTC. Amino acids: CASRADRAGYGYTF. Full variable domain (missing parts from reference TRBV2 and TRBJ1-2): EPEVTQTPSHQVTQMGQEVILRCVPISNHLYFYWYRQILGQKVEFLVSFYNNEISEKSEIFDDQFSVERPDGSNFTLKIRSTKLEDSAMYFCASRADRAGYGYTFGSGTRLTVV.

The CDR3 spells CASSLPGNTIYF. The CDR3 region has the DNA TGTGCCAGCAGTTTACCGGGAAACACCATATATTTT. The chain has TRBV28 and TRBJ1-3; no clear D gene. Germline assignment: CDR1 MDHEN and CDR2 SYDVKM. The V end lost 2 bases, the J end lost 4 bases, and 3 bases lay between the germline ends. This CDR3 spans 12 amino acids.

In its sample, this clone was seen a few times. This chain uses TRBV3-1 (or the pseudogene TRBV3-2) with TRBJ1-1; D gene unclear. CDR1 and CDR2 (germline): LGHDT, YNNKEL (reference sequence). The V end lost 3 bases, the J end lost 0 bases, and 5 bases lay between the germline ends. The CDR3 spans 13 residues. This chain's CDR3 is CASSQSVNTEAFF. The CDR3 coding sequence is TGTGCCAGCAGCCAGTCGGTGAACACTGAAGCTTTCTTT.

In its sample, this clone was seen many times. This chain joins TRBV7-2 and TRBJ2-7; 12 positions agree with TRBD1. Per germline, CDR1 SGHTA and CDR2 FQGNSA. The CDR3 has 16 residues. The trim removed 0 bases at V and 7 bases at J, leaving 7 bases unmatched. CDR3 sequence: CASSLARGQGAREQYF. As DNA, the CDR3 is TGTGCCAGCAGCTTAGCCCGGGGACAGGGGGCAAGGGAGCAGTACTTC.

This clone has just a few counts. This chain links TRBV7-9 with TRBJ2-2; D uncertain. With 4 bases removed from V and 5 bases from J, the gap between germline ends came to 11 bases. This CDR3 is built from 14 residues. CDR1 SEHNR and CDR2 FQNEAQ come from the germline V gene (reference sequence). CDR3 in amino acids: CASSSQVGTGELFF. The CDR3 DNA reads TGTGCCAGCAGCTCTCAGGTTGGGACCGGGGAGCTGTTTTTT.

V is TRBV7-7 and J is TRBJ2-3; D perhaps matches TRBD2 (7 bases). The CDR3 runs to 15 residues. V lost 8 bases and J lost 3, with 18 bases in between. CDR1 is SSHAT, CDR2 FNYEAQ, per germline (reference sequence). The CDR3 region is CASSSGAGETDTQYF. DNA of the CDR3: TGTGCCAGCTCCTCAGGGGCGGGGGAGACAGATACGCAGTATTTT.

The CDR3 is CASSQTRGGTNEKLFF. The CDR3 bases are TGTGCCAGCAGCCAGACTAGGGGGGGAACTAATGAAAAACTGTTTTTT. The V call is TRBV4-2, the J call TRBJ1-4, with D perhaps matching TRBD1 (6 bases). V was trimmed by 3 bases and J by 1 base, leaving 12 bases between them. There are 16 residues in the CDR3. Germline V gene sequence: CDR1 LGHNA, CDR2 YNFKEQ.